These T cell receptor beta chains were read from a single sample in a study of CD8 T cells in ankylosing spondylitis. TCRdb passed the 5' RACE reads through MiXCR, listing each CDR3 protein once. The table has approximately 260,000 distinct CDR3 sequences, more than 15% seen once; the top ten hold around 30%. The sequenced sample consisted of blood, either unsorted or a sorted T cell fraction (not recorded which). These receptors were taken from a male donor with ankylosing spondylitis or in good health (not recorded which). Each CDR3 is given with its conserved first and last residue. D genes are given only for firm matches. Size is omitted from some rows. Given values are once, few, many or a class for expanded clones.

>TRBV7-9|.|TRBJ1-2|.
CASSLLERDYGYTF
TGTGCCAGCAGCTTGCTAGAGCGGGACTATGGCTACACCTTC
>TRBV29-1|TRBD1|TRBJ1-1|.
CSNTGDDTEAFF
TGCAGCAATACAGGGGATGACACTGAAGCTTTCTTT
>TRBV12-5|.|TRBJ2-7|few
CASGPFWGSYEQYF
TGTGCTAGTGGCCCCTTTTGGGGCTCCTACGAGCAGTACTTC
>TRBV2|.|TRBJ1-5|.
CASSEAVSGYQPQHF
TGTGCCAGCAGTGAGGCAGTCTCAGGGTATCAGCCCCAGCATTTT
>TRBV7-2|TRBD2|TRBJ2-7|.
CASVAGGNSYEQYF
TGTGCCAGTGTAGCGGGGGGGAACTCCTACGAGCAGTACTTC
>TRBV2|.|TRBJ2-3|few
CAIHGTVSTDTQYF
TGTGCCATCCATGGGACGGTTAGCACAGATACGCAGTATTTT
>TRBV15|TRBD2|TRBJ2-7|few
CATSRDRRESYEQYF
TGTGCCACCAGCAGAGATAGGCGGGAGTCCTACGAGCAGTACTTC
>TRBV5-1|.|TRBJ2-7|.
CASSLFAGSSYEQYF
TGCGCCAGCAGCTTGTTTGCGGGAAGCTCCTACGAGCAGTACTTC
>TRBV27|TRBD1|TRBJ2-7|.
CASGQGRQGYEQYF
TGTGCCAGCGGACAGGGGCGGCAAGGCTACGAGCAGTACTTC
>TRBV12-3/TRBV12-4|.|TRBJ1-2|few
CASSFEQKTAGGYTF
TGTGCCAGCAGTTTTGAGCAGAAAACAGCTGGCGGCTACACCTTC